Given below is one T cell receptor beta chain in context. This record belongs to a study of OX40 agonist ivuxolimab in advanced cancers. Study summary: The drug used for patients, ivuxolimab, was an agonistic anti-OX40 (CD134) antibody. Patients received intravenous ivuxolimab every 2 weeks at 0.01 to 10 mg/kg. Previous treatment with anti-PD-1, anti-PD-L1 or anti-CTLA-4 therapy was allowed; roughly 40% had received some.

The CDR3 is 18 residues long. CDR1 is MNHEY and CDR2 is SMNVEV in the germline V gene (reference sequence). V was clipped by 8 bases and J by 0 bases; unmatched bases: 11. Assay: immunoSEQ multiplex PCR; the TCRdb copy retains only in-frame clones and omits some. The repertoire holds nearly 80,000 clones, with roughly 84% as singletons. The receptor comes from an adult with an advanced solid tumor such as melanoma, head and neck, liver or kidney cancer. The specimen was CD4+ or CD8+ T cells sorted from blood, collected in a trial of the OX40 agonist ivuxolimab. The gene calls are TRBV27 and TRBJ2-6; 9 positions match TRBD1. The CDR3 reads CASQSGTGIHSGANVLTF. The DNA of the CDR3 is TGTGCCAGCCAATCCGGGACAGGGATTCACTCTGGGGCCAACGTCCTGACTTTC.